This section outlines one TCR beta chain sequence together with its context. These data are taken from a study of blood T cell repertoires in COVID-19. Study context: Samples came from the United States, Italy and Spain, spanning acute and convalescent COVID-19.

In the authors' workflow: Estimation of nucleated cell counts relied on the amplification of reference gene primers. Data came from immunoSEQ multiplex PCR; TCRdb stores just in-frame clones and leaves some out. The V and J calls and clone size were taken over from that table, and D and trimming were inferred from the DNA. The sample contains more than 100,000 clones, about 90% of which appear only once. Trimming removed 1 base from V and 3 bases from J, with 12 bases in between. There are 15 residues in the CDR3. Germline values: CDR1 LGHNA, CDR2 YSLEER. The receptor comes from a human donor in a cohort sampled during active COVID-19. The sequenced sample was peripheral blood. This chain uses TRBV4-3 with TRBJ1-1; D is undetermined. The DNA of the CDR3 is TGCGCCAGCAGCCAAGTCTCGTGGAGAGACACTGAAGCTTTCTTT. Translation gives CASSQVSWRDTEAFF.